This T cell receptor beta chain was retrieved from a study of blood T cell repertoires in COVID-19. The sample holds one count of this clone. Germline values: CDR1 MNHEY, CDR2 SVGAGI. V lost 10 bases and J lost 2, with 6 bases in between. The CDR3 covers 11 residues. Per the study methods: Amplifying reference gene primers gave estimates of nucleated cell counts. Sequenced by immunoSEQ multiplex PCR; TCRdb stores in-frame clones only, minus some. V, J and clone size are those of that table, while D and trimming were read from the DNA. The top ten hold roughly 6.7% of the sample, which has roughly 230,000 clones, 85% seen once. All exposed participants met a person with COVID-19 within 2 weeks before entering the study.

The source is a woman aged 45-65 years who had been exposed to COVID-19. This chain connects TRBV6-5 to TRBJ2-1, with D tentatively TRBD1 (6 bases). Sequences were obtained from PBMCs or T cells enriched from blood (not recorded which). The CDR3 here is CATGAYNEQFF. The CDR3 coding sequence is TGTGCCACAGGGGCCTACAATGAGCAGTTCTTC.